The 14 T cell receptor beta chains in this list originate from one sample, sequenced in a study of cytomegalovirus exposure and HLA in healthy donors. Primers for the PCR totalled 60 Vbeta and 13 Jbeta. Sequencing used immunoSEQ multiplex PCR; TCRdb keeps in-frame clones, though not all of them. The sample yields about 150,000 clones, 60% to 80% seen once. Sequencing input: PBMCs. Receptors were obtained from a woman aged 25-40 years in good health and CMV-seronegative.

The CDR3 sequence: CASSGGGRNHEQYF. CDR3 sequence (DNA): TGTGCCAGCAGTGGTGGAGGGAGGAACCACGAGCAGTACTTC. The V call is TRBV25-1, the J call TRBJ2-7, with D possibly matching TRBD2 (6 bases). V was trimmed by 4 bases and J by 5 bases, leaving 15 bases between them. Germline V gene sequence: CDR1 MGHDK, CDR2 SYGVNS. CDR3 length: 14 amino acids.

The chain combines TRBV7-2 with TRBJ2-7, with D uncertain. Germline V gene lookup returns CDR1 SGHTA and CDR2 FQGNSA. This CDR3 region has 14 residues. The V end was cut by 0 bases, the J end by 3 bases, with 9 bases between. The CDR3 here is CASSLAPSGYEQYF. DNA of the CDR3: TGTGCCAGCAGCTTAGCTCCGTCAGGCTACGAGCAGTACTTC.

This clone turned up a few times. This rearrangement joins TRBV6-5 to TRBJ1-1; D not resolved. V was trimmed by 5 bases and J by 1 base, leaving 11 bases between them. This CDR3 spans 14 amino acids. CDR1 is MNHEY, CDR2 SVGAGI, per germline. The CDR3 region is CASSTLLGNTEAFF. In DNA form, the CDR3 reads TGTGCCAGCAGTACACTGCTAGGGAACACTGAAGCTTTCTTT.

The J gene is TRBJ2-5, the V gene TRBV5-4, with 14 bases fitting TRBD2. Germline values: CDR1 SGHNT, CDR2 YYREEE (reference sequence). V lost 3 bases and J lost 5; bases outside the gene matches: 9. This CDR3 has 17 residues. CDR3 sequence reads: CASSSSGLAGGGETQYF. The DNA for the CDR3 is TGTGCCAGCAGCTCCTCAGGACTAGCGGGGGGTGGGGAGACCCAGTACTTC. The full variable domain, completed using reference TRBV5-4 and TRBJ2-5, is ETGVTQSPTHLIKTRGQQVTLRCSSQSGHNTVSWYQQALGQGPQFIFQYYREEENGRGNFPPRFSGLQFPNYSSELNVNALELDDSALYLCASSSSGLAGGGETQYFGPGTRLLVL.

The table lists this clone with a count of one. CDR3 sequence reads: CASSLRGTNTEAFF. The CDR3, as DNA: TGTGCCAGCAGTTTGCGGGGAACCAACACTGAAGCTTTCTTT. The chain recombines TRBV27 with TRBJ1-1, with D unclear. V dropped 3 bases and J dropped 2 bases, with 10 bases sitting between them. The CDR3 length is 14 residues. Germline lookup yields CDR1 MNHEY and CDR2 SMNVEV (reference sequence).

This clone appeared a single time. The V gene is TRBV6-5, the J gene TRBJ1-6; tentatively, D is TRBD1 (6 bases). The length of the CDR3 is 15 residues. The V gene's germline CDR1 is MNHEY and CDR2 SVGAGI. Trimming pared 6 bases from V and 2 bases from J, leaving 11 bases between. CDR3 sequence: CASRPDRTYNSPLHF. The CDR3 region has the DNA TGTGCCAGCAGGCCCGACAGGACCTATAATTCACCCCTCCACTTT.

The chain recombines TRBV6-4 with TRBJ2-2; tentatively, D is TRBD2 (6 bases). Germline lookup yields CDR1 MRHNA and CDR2 SNTAGT. The CDR3 covers 15 residues. The ends were cut back, 3 bases at V and 3 bases at J, with 11 bases in the middle. The CDR3 DNA reads TGTGCCAGCAGTGAGGGGGACTCGGACACCGGGGAGCTGTTTTTT. Amino acids: CASSEGDSDTGELFF.

V and J are TRBV13 and TRBJ2-7; D uncertain. The CDR3 has 13 residues. Per the germline V gene, CDR1 is PRHDT and CDR2 is FYEKMQ (reference sequence). Between the trimmed V and J ends, which lost 0 bases and 2 bases, there was a span of 5 bases. CDR3: CASSLGTTYEQYF. The CDR3 coding sequence is TGTGCCAGCAGCTTAGGGACAACCTACGAGCAGTACTTC. The variable domain in full, completed from reference TRBV13 and TRBJ2-7, reads AAGVIQSPRHLIKEKRETATLKCYPIPRHDTVYWYQQGPGQDPQFLISFYEKMQSDKGSIPDRFSAQQFSDYHSELNMSSLELGDSALYFCASSLGTTYEQYFGPGTRLTVT.

The V and J genes are TRBV6-5 and TRBJ2-7, with TRBD2 matching 7 bases. The CDR3 length is 15 residues. Germline V lookup: CDR1 MNHEY, CDR2 SVGAGI. With 5 bases clipped from V and 3 bases from J, the junction kept 10 bases outside the gene matches. This CDR3 is CASSRGGVPYYEQYF. CDR3 DNA sequence: TGTGCCAGCAGTCGTGGGGGGGTACCCTACTACGAGCAGTACTTC.

V and J are TRBV4-1 and TRBJ2-7, with D maybe TRBD2 (6 bases). Between the trimmed V and J ends, which lost 4 bases and 1 base, there was a span of 8 bases. Per germline, CDR1 MGHRA and CDR2 YSYEKL. The length of the CDR3 is 13 residues. DNA for the CDR3: TGCGCCAGCAGCCGGGACTTATCCTACGAGCAGTACTTC. The encoded protein is CASSRDLSYEQYF.

The chain uses TRBV6-5 and TRBJ1-2, with D perhaps TRBD1 (6 bases). The CDR3 consists of 12 residues. Trimming cost V 10 bases and J 5 bases, with 14 bases left between them. Germline-derived CDR1 and CDR2 are MNHEY and SVGAGI. The CDR3 DNA reads as TGTGCCACCCGCCGGGACATTTATGGCTACACCTTC. This encodes CATRRDIYGYTF.

The chain links TRBV5-1 to TRBJ2-5, with D unclear. CDR1 SGHRS and CDR2 YFSETQ come from the germline V gene. The CDR3 runs 13 residues. The V end was cut by 0 bases, the J end by 5 bases, with 8 bases between. CDR3: CASSLVSRETQYF. The DNA of the CDR3 is TGCGCCAGCAGCTTGGTTTCGCGGGAGACCCAGTACTTC.

The gene calls are TRBV6-5 and TRBJ2-7; D might be TRBD1 (6 bases). CDR1 MNHEY and CDR2 SVGAGI come from the germline V gene. Trimming removed 2 bases at V and 2 bases at J, with 13 bases between. The CDR3 covers 15 residues. As DNA, the CDR3 is TGTGCCAGCAGTTACACGAAGACAGGTGCCTACGAGCAGTACTTC. It yields the protein CASSYTKTGAYEQYF.

CDR3 sequence: CASSEGGGRVEAFF. In DNA form, the CDR3 reads TGTGCCAGCAGTGAAGGAGGGGGCAGGGTTGAAGCTTTCTTT. This rearrangement joins TRBV6-1 to TRBJ1-1, with TRBD1 matching over 7 bases. The CDR3 totals 14 residues. With 1 base clipped from V and 7 bases from J, the junction kept 6 bases outside the gene matches. Germline V gene sequence: CDR1 MNHNS, CDR2 SASEGT.